The 21 T cell receptor beta chains presented below share a single source sample, sequenced in a study of CD8+CD57+ T cells in acquired aplastic anemia. The study profiled TCR beta VDJ and CDR3 using genomic DNA as template. Each CDR3 protein is one row after TCRdb ran MiXCR on the reads. The sample comprises about 270,000 distinct CDR3 sequences, around three fifths of which are singletons, and roughly 8% rests with the top ten. The source material was sorted CD4+, CD8+, or CD8+CD57+ T cells (not recorded which) from PBMCs. The receptors come from a human donor with severe aplastic anemia or a healthy control (not recorded which).

The CDR3 here is CASTFRPGNSPLHF. CDR3 DNA: TGCGCCAGCACTTTTCGTCCGGGTAATTCACCCCTCCACTTT. The chain has TRBV10-1 and TRBJ1-6; D ambiguous. CDR1 is WNHNN and CDR2 is SYGVQD in the germline V gene (reference sequence). V gave up 7 bases and J gave up 6 bases, with 13 bases separating them. The CDR3 spans 14 residues.

This chain uses TRBV19 with TRBJ2-3; TRBD2 aligns across 7 bases. CDR1 and CDR2 (germline): LNHDA, SQIVND (reference sequence). The CDR3 is 16 amino acids. The junction had 9 bases not matched to a gene; V was cut back by 5 bases and J by 1 base. This CDR3 is CASSSSAGVGTDTQYF. For the CDR3, the DNA is TGTGCCAGTAGTTCTTCGGCGGGGGTCGGCACAGATACGCAGTATTTT.

This clonotype has at least ten counts. DNA for the CDR3: TGTGCCAGCAGTCACCACGACAGGGATGATCAGCCCCAGCATTTT. Its protein is CASSHHDRDDQPQHF. The chain couples TRBV6-5 to TRBJ1-5, with 7 bases matching TRBD1. The CDR3 covers 15 residues. After removal of 5 bases from V and 5 bases from J, the junction contained 9 bases not matched to a gene. CDR1 is MNHEY, CDR2 SVGAGI, per germline.

This clonotype was detected a few times. This chain connects TRBV15 to TRBJ2-1; 12 bases agree with TRBD1. The CDR3 runs 16 residues. Germline trimming cut 0 bases from V and 6 bases from J; bases unmatched to any gene: 3. Germline V lookup: CDR1 LNHNV, CDR2 YYDKDF (reference sequence). The CDR3 spells CATSRDRDRGPNEQFF. CDR3 coding DNA: TGTGCCACCAGCAGAGATAGGGACAGGGGGCCCAATGAGCAGTTCTTC.

The chain uses TRBV7-9 and TRBJ2-7; 10 nucleotides match TRBD2. From germline, CDR1 is SEHNR and CDR2 FQNEAQ (reference sequence). This CDR3 spans 14 amino acids. V was pared by 1 base and J by 7 bases, with 4 bases of the junction left unmatched. The CDR3 DNA reads TGTGCCAGCAGCTTAGGACTAGCGGGTAGAGAGCAGTACTTC. It codes for CASSLGLAGREQYF. Supplemented by reference TRBV7-9 and TRBJ2-7, the full variable domain reads DTGVSQNPRHKITKRGQNVTFRCDPISEHNRLYWYRQTLGQGPEFLTYFQNEAQLEKSRLLSDRFSAERPKGSFSTLEIQRTEQGDSAMYLCASSLGLAGREQYFGPGTRLTVT.

In this sample, this clonotype turned up many times. Its ends do not fully match the called genes, so a read error is possible. The J gene is TRBJ1-6, the V gene TRBV5-6; D unresolved. CDR1 SGHDT and CDR2 YYEEEE come from the germline V gene. This CDR3 comprises 12 residues. The CDR3 DNA is TGTGCCAGCAACTTGGAAGGTTCACCCCTCCACTTT. As protein: CASNLEGSPLHF. Using reference TRBV5-6 and TRBJ1-6 for the parts outside the CDR3, the full variable domain is DAGVTQSPTHLIKTRGQQVTLRCSPKSGHDTVSWYQQALGQGPQFIFQYYEEEERQRGNFPDRFSGHQFPNYSSELNVNALLLGDSALYLCASNLEGSPLHFGNGTRLTVT.

This clonotype occurred a few times. The V and J genes are TRBV18 and TRBJ1-5; no reliable D call. The germline V and J ends were trimmed by 1 base and 1 base, with 11 bases remaining between them. Germline CDR1 reads KGHSH; CDR2 reads LQKENI. CDR3 length: 16 residues. CDR3 nucleotides: TGTGCCAGCTCACCACTTCCCATGGGGAGCAATCAGCCCCAGCATTTT. Protein: CASSPLPMGSNQPQHF.

This rearrangement joins TRBV9 to TRBJ1-1; 8 nucleotides agree with TRBD1. Losses at the gene ends were 3 bases for V and 2 bases for J; bases not matched to a gene: 6. The CDR3 contains 15 residues. Germline-derived CDR1 and CDR2 are SGDLS and YYNGEE. The CDR3 DNA reads TGTGCCAGCAGCGCCGGACAGGGTGTCAACACTGAAGCTTTCTTT. Translation gives CASSAGQGVNTEAFF.

In this sample, this clonotype turned up once. V is TRBV15 and J is TRBJ2-7; 8 bases align to TRBD1. V shed 3 bases, J shed 5 bases, and the junction held 6 bases outside the gene matches. The CDR3 loop spans 14 amino acids. CDR1 LNHNV and CDR2 YYDKDF come from the germline V gene (reference sequence). The CDR3 DNA sequence: TGTGCCACCAGCAGCGGGACAGGCGTCGACGAGCAGTACTTC. Encoded protein: CATSSGTGVDEQYF.

This chain links TRBV7-4 with TRBJ2-3, with 9 positions matching TRBD2. V lost 4 bases, J lost 4 bases, and 9 bases stayed unmatched. This CDR3 is built from 16 residues. The germline V gene has CDR1 SGHVT and CDR2 SQSDAQ. As DNA, the CDR3 is TGTGCCAGCAGCTATTGGGGACTAGCAGATCCAGATACGCAGTATTTT. Translated: CASSYWGLADPDTQYF.

With regard to this clonotype: The conserved phenylalanine or tryptophan normally closing the CDR3 is absent here, so this likely arose from a read error. The CDR3 sequence: CASREEDRANYGYTI. In DNA, the CDR3 is TGTGCCAGCAGGGAAGAGGACAGGGCTAACTATGGCTACACCATC. The chain has TRBV10-3 and TRBJ1-2; TRBD1 agrees at 8 bases. The V segment lost 10 bases and the J segment 0 bases; nucleotides outside the gene matches: 10. CDR3 size: 15 residues. Germline CDR1 reads ENHRY; CDR2 reads SYGVKD.

This sequence joins TRBV12-3 or TRBV12-4 and TRBJ2-7; possibly TRBD1 for D (7 bases). CDR3 length equals 15 residues. V shed 5 bases and J shed 3 bases, with 17 bases lying between them. The CDR3 DNA reads as TGTGCCAGCAGTCTCACCAGGGGGGCTCACTACGAGCAGTACTTC. Residues: CASSLTRGAHYEQYF.

V and J are TRBV6-5 and TRBJ2-7, with unresolved D. This CDR3 is built from 16 residues. From germline, CDR1 is MNHEY and CDR2 SVGAGI. V lost 0 bases and J 3 bases, leaving 15 bases between the germline ends. CDR3 residues: CASSYSFNGAGYEQYF. DNA of the CDR3: TGTGCCAGCAGTTACTCGTTCAACGGAGCCGGCTACGAGCAGTACTTC.

This clonotype appeared many times. The chain couples TRBV7-3 to TRBJ2-3; a possible D gene is TRBD1 (5 bases). V dropped 3 bases and J dropped 0 bases, with 13 bases sitting between them. Germline V gives CDR1 SGHTA, CDR2 FQGTGA. The length of the CDR3 is 16 residues. The CDR3 protein is CASSLQGTISTDTQYF. CDR3 nucleotide sequence: TGTGCCAGCAGCTTGCAGGGTACGATTAGCACAGATACGCAGTATTTT.

This clonotype was counted at least ten times. The chain links TRBV27 to TRBJ1-6, with a possible D match to TRBD1 (5 bases). The V end lost 5 bases, the J end lost 9 bases, and 14 bases lay between the germline ends. CDR3 length: 14 amino acids. CDR1 is MNHEY and CDR2 is SMNVEV in the germline V gene (reference sequence). CDR3 DNA: TGTGCCAGCAGTCCTAATCCTCAGGGTTCACCCCTCCACTTT. Amino acids: CASSPNPQGSPLHF.

This sequence joins TRBV5-4 and TRBJ1-6, with TRBD1 identical over 7 bases. The CDR3 is made up of 15 amino acids. Germline loops: CDR1 SGHNT, CDR2 YYREEE (reference sequence). The ends lost 4 bases at V and 10 bases at J; junction bases unmatched: 11. The CDR3 coding sequence is TGTGCCAGCAGCCTCCGGACAGGACCGGGCTCACCCCTCCACTTT. Translation: CASSLRTGPGSPLHF.

V usage is TRBV10-3 and J usage is TRBJ2-5; tentatively, D is TRBD2 (7 bases). The last part of the DNA fits TRBJ2-7 better; the J call may be wrong. The CDR3 covers 16 residues. CDR1 and CDR2 (germline): ENHRY, SYGVKD. The CDR3 spells CAISESTAGAIYEQYF. The DNA of the CDR3 is TGTGCCATCAGTGAGTCGACTGCGGGGGCTATCTACGAGCAGTACTTC.

This clonotype has at least ten counts. The J gene is TRBJ2-5, the V gene TRBV4-3, with 8 bases that match TRBD2. J lost 1 base, V lost 0 bases, and 10 bases had no gene match. Germline CDR1 and CDR2: LGHNA and YSLEER. This CDR3 is built from 18 residues. The CDR3, as DNA: TGCGCCAGCAGCCAAGAATGGGGACGCGGGGGGCGCCAAGAGACCCAGTACTTC. Protein: CASSQEWGRGGRQETQYF.

This clonotype was counted a few times. Being one base from a much bigger clone, this may be a read error. The genes are TRBV9 and TRBJ1-1, with D unresolved. Trimming cost V 1 base and J 4 bases, with 11 bases left between them. In germline, CDR1 is SGDLS, CDR2 YYNGEE. This CDR3 has 14 residues. CDR3 DNA: TGTGCCAGCAGCGTATTACCAGAGAGCACTGAAGCTTTCTTT. Translated, it gives CASSVLPESTEAFF.

This rearrangement joins TRBV20-1 to TRBJ1-2; weak D call: TRBD1 (6 bases). The CDR3 has 12 amino acids. The V end lost 6 bases, the J end lost 2 bases, and 10 bases lay between the germline ends. Germline-derived CDR1 and CDR2 are DFQATT and SNEGSKA (reference sequence). The CDR3 loop reads CSAAGGNYGYTF. The DNA for the CDR3 is TGCAGTGCCGCCGGGGGCAACTATGGCTACACCTTC.

This clonotype has just a few counts. This chain connects TRBV19 to TRBJ1-5; D gene ambiguous. Germline V gives CDR1 LNHDA, CDR2 SQIVND (reference sequence). V was pared by 1 base and J by 0 bases, with 7 bases between. The CDR3 totals 15 residues. CDR3 residues: CASSIGRGSNQPQHF. Here the CDR3 DNA reads TGTGCCAGTAGTATAGGGCGGGGTAGCAATCAGCCCCAGCATTTT.